This T cell receptor beta chain came from a study of cytomegalovirus exposure and HLA in healthy donors. Overall study findings and caveats: Cytomegalovirus association was assigned to about 150 TCR beta chains.

As regards this clone: Antigen specificity is unknown.

The CDR3 has 14 residues. The V end lost 2 bases, the J end lost 3 bases, and 11 bases lay between the germline ends. CDR1 is SGHRS, CDR2 YFSETQ, per germline. Primers: 60 Vbeta forward and 13 Jbeta reverse. The table came from immunoSEQ multiplex PCR; TCRdb's copy has only in-frame clones and leaves some out. Here the sample spans roughly 120,000 clones, around 60% being singletons. The origin of this receptor is a woman between 35 and 50 years old in good health and CMV-seropositive. The chain uses TRBV5-1 and TRBJ1-1; D ambiguous. Specimen: PBMCs. CDR3 bases: TGCGCCAGCAGCTTTCAAAGAGAGGACACTGAAGCTTTCTTT. As protein: CASSFQREDTEAFF.